This TCR beta chain was sequenced in a study of shared clonotypes between healthy human individuals. For the study at large: The plates for each donor numbered three CD4 naive, three CD4 memory, two CD8 naive and one CD8 memory. General study results and limits: Naive CD4 clonotypes overlapped across several donors at roughly 5%.

Concerning this clone: Its antigen is not known.

Authors' data handling: Junction-only immunoSEQ data arrived without quality scores, meaning filtering differed. Assay used: immunoSEQ multiplex PCR; TCRdb lists only in-frame clones, some missing. For V, J and clone size, that table is used; D and trimming come from the DNA. The profile covers 550,000 to 850,000 clones, with over 60% appearing a single time and 1.8% taken by the ten largest. CDR3 length: 15 residues. The germline V gene has CDR1 SNHLY and CDR2 FYNNEI. Trimming took 3 bases from V and 0 from J, leaving 12 bases between them. This clonotype was sampled from a woman younger than 45 in good health. The rearrangement uses TRBV2 and TRBJ2-7, with a possible D match to TRBD2 (6 bases). The sequenced sample consisted of memory CD4+ T cells sorted from blood. Specified subset: CD45RA-negative fraction. CDR3: CASSDSSAGSYEQYF. CDR3 bases: TGTGCCAGCAGTGACTCTAGCGCTGGCTCCTACGAGCAGTACTTC.